This T cell receptor (beta chain) was captured in a study of low-dose radiotherapy and immunotherapy resistance in tumors (dated by TCRdb to between 2021 and 2022). Notes on the research overall: Cohort 1 received 0.5 Gy per fraction every 2 weeks, with a prescribed total PTV dose of 6.5 Gy. In Cohort 2, 1 Gy per fraction was delivered every two weeks, for a total of 13 Gy over 26 weeks. Patients were given nivolumab as a 240 mg flat dose every two weeks and ipilimumab at 1 mg/kg every six weeks, with both drugs delivered intravenously. Cyclophosphamide 200 mg/m2 was administered intravenously every two weeks, one day before each radiation and immunotherapy administration. Aspirin 300 mg was taken orally once daily by patients for four cycles, starting on cycle 1 day 1. The trial did not randomize participants into treatment groups. Eight patients were included in the translational analysis: three from the first dose cohort and the first five from the second dose cohort.

Sequencing used an Illumina HiSeq 2500. To make first-strand cDNA, Superscript III was used along with a set of TRAV- and TRBV-specific primers so that both the TCRalpha and TCRbeta chains were covered. TCRs were amplified for 15 to 20 PCR cycles with Phusion, using a constant-region primer paired with the adapter attached to the V primers. Isolated mRNA was amplified with the MessageAmp II aRNA Amplification Kit, using a roughly 17-hour in vitro transcription at 37°C. The Dynabeads mRNA DIRECT Purification Kit was used to isolate mRNA for TCR sequencing. A second approximately 25-cycle Phusion PCR added indexed Illumina adapters, and products were purified with AMPure XP beads. The authors' analysis ran thus. Custom Perl scripts were used to pool TCR sequences that encoded the same protein, to remove out-of-frame sequences, and to calculate the abundance of each clonotype. Any TCR sequence backed by just one read was left out of the analysis. Shannon entropy, Gini index, clonality, richness, and the frequency of TCRs shared between repertoires were included as repertoire metrics. TCRdb passed the public sequencing reads through fastp at Q25 and MiXCR, retaining productive beta sequences. Entries that share a CDR3 protein sequence are merged under the most common genes and DNA. The V and J calls were not made by the authors but by TCRdb's processing. The table for this sample lists approximately 89,000 distinct CDR3 sequences; 18% of them were counted only once. Of the sample, 4.5% to 7.5% falls within the top ten clones.

Trimming at the junction amounts to 4 bases on V and 2 bases on J, and the germline ends lie 10 bases apart. From the cysteine through the phenylalanine, the CDR3 covers 13 amino acids. Kept here is only the CDR3 DNA, which spans 39 bases and is read in frame from base 1. The germline V gene specifies SGHRS as CDR1 and YFSETQ as CDR2. In its sample, this clonotype was seen many times. It lacks a known antigen. Base-call qualities are not available, and no considerably larger clone is one nucleotide away. The intended sense of this specimen's time point label: before trial treatment. The donors came from RACIN, which was a single-arm phase I dose-escalation trial that paired nivolumab and ipilimumab with aspirin, low-dose cyclophosphamide and low-dose radiotherapy. Eligible patients had advanced, TIL-negative solid tumors.

Specimen: PBMCs, collected before treatment. Recombination joined TRBV5-1 with TRBJ2-7, with TRBD1 perhaps the D gene, on 6 matching bases. The TCR was taken from a male donor with prostate cancer. The DNA sequence is as follows: TGCGCCAGCAGCCGCGAGGGGGCCTACGAGCAGTACTTC. Its protein product is CASSREGAYEQYF.